The rows below give T cell receptor beta chains drawn from one sample of a study of T cell changes during pregnancy in multiple sclerosis. Assay: immunoSEQ multiplex PCR; the TCRdb copy retains only in-frame clones and omits some. In the table there are fewer than 50,000 clones, 85% to 90% of which are singletons. The input for sequencing was CD4+ T cells from peripheral blood mononuclear cells, taken in the first trimester of pregnancy. Receptor source: a female donor with multiple sclerosis, enrolled in a pregnancy study. CDR3s include the opening cysteine and the closing phenylalanine or tryptophan. Fields, in order: V gene, D gene, clone size, J gene, CDR3 DNA, CDR3 protein. A D gene is named only where the DNA matches it firmly. Clone size is given for some rows only: seen once, a few or many times, or a class if the clone is expanded.

TRBV11-1	TRBD1	NA	TRBJ1-1	TGTGCCAGCAGTCCGGGACAGGGGGGTGACACTGAAGCTTTCTTT	CASSPGQGGDTEAFF
TRBV5-1	TRBD1	once	TRBJ2-3	TGCGCCAGTGAGCACACTGGAGGACAGGGTCGGGATACGCAGTATTTT	CASEHTGGQGRDTQYF
TRBV28	NA	NA	TRBJ2-1	TGTGCCAGCAGTTCCCTAACCCCCGTGTCACCTCCCTACAATGAGCAGTTCTTC	CASSSLTPVSPPYNEQFF
TRBV27	TRBD1	NA	TRBJ1-2	TGTGCCAGCAGCCCCTCGACTGACAGGGTCGGCTACACCTTC	CASSPSTDRVGYTF
TRBV28	TRBD1	NA	TRBJ1-2	TGTGCGCACAGGGGCTACGGGCCTAACTATGGCTACACCTTC	CAHRGYGPNYGYTF
TRBV6-1	TRBD1	NA	TRBJ1-1	TGTGCCAGCAGAAGGACAGGGGTCACTGAAGCTTTCTTT	CASRRTGVTEAFF
TRBV15	NA	once	TRBJ2-1	TGTGCCACCAGCAGGGAGAATGAGCAGTTCTTC	CATSRENEQFF
TRBV28	NA	NA	TRBJ1-2	TGTGCCAGCAGTTCCCTACCCCCAGGGAATGGCTACACCTTC	CASSSLPPGNGYTF
TRBV4-3	TRBD2	once	TRBJ2-1	TGCGCCAGCAGTCGACTAGCGGGAGAGGTTGAGCAGTTCTTC	CASSRLAGEVEQFF
TRBV29-1	TRBD1	NA	TRBJ2-4	TGCGGGGACAGGATAAAATCCTTAGCCAAAAACATTCAGTACTTC	CGDRIKSLAKNIQYF
TRBV30	NA	once	TRBJ2-1	TGTGCCTGGAGTGTGACTATATACAATGAGCAGTTCTTC	CAWSVTIYNEQFF
TRBV18	TRBD1	NA	TRBJ2-2	TGTGCCAGCTCAGGGCGGACAGGACCCACCGGGGAGCTGTTTTTT	CASSGRTGPTGELFF
TRBV6-1	NA	NA	TRBJ1-1	TGTGCCAGCAGTGTAGTAACTGAAGCTTTCTTT	CASSVVTEAFF
TRBV9	TRBD2	NA	TRBJ2-7	TGTGCCAGCAGCGAGGGAGGGCACGGATACGAGCAGTACTTC	CASSEGGHGYEQYF
TRBV5-1	TRBD2	once	TRBJ2-1	TGCGCCAGCAGCCCGGGACTAGCGGGTTACAATGAGCAGTTCTTC	CASSPGLAGYNEQFF
TRBV28	TRBD1	NA	TRBJ1-5	TGTGCCAGCAGTTTACGGGGGACAGGACCCAATCAGCCCCAGCATTTT	CASSLRGTGPNQPQHF
TRBV11-2	NA	NA	TRBJ2-3	TGTGCCAGCAGCTCCCTAGGAACGCAGTATTTT	CASSSLGTQYF
TRBV7-6	TRBD2	NA	TRBJ2-7	TGTGCCAGCAGCTTGGAGACTAGCGGGCCCTACGAGCAGTACTTC	CASSLETSGPYEQYF
TRBV19	TRBD1	NA	TRBJ1-5	TGTGCCAGTAGTCCTACAGCAGGGGGAGTTCAGCCCCAGCATTTT	CASSPTAGGVQPQHF
TRBV7-6	TRBD1	once	TRBJ1-1	TGTGCCAGCAGCTTAGCCCCAGACCAGGGGGAATCTTTCTTT	CASSLAPDQGESFF
TRBV25-1	TRBD2	NA	TRBJ2-1	TGTGCCAGCAGTGCATCGACTAGCGGTAATGAGCAGTTCTTC	CASSASTSGNEQFF
TRBV19	TRBD2	NA	TRBJ2-1	TGTGCCAGTAGTATAGGGAAGGGACTAGCAAGCGATGAGCAGTTCTTC	CASSIGKGLASDEQFF
TRBV7-8	TRBD2	once	TRBJ2-5	TGTGCCAGCAGCGGAGGACTAGCGGGATTACAAGAGACCCAGTACTTC	CASSGGLAGLQETQYF
TRBV28	TRBD2	NA	TRBJ2-7	TGTGCCAGCAGTCCGGGACTAGCGGGAGGGCCTCAATGGGAGCAGTACTTC	CASSPGLAGGPQWEQYF
TRBV7-9	TRBD1	NA	TRBJ1-2	TGTGCCAGCAGCCTTTCGGGACAGGGGGGCTATGGCTACACCTTC	CASSLSGQGGYGYTF
TRBV30	NA	NA	TRBJ2-5	TGTGCCTGGAAAGGGGACCAAGAGACCCAGTACTTC	CAWKGDQETQYF
TRBV19	TRBD2	NA	TRBJ2-1	TGTGCCAGTAGTCGGCATTCTAGCGGGAGAGTCCCTGAGCAGTTCTTC	CASSRHSSGRVPEQFF
TRBV5-1	TRBD1	NA	TRBJ1-2	TGCGCCAGCAGCCTTCCTAACAGGGGCTATGGCTACACCTTC	CASSLPNRGYGYTF
TRBV27	TRBD1	once	TRBJ2-2	TGTGCCAGCAGTTTCGACAGGGTTGGAACCGGGGAGCTGTTTTTT	CASSFDRVGTGELFF
TRBV27	NA	NA	TRBJ1-3	TGTGCCAGCAGTTTCCTCCGGGGGGGGGTTGGAAACACCATATATTTT	CASSFLRGGVGNTIYF
TRBV2	NA	NA	TRBJ2-7	TGTGCCAGCACGGACACCTCCTACGAGCAGTACTTC	CASTDTSYEQYF
TRBV7-2	NA	NA	TRBJ2-3	TGTGCCAGCAGCTCCGACTCAGCCGGCGCGAAATATTTT	CASSSDSAGAKYF
TRBV7-2	TRBD1	NA	TRBJ2-6	TGTGCCAGCAAATGGGGAATAGGGGGCGCAGTTGGGGCCAACGTCCTGACTTTC	CASKWGIGGAVGANVLTF
TRBV6-6	TRBD1	once	TRBJ2-7	TGTGCCAGCAGTTACTTGGGACAGGCCTACGAGCAGTACTTC	CASSYLGQAYEQYF
TRBV30	TRBD1	NA	TRBJ1-3	TGTGCCTGGGGAATACAGGGGGCAGGAAACACCATATATTTT	CAWGIQGAGNTIYF
TRBV4-1	NA	NA	TRBJ1-2	TGCGCCAGCAGCCAAGTGTCCTATGTTGACTATGGCTACACCTTC	CASSQVSYVDYGYTF
TRBV7-3	NA	NA	TRBJ1-1	TGTGCCAGCAGCTTAGCGGCAGGGAAGGTCCTGAACACTGAAGCTTTCTTT	CASSLAAGKVLNTEAFF
TRBV2	NA	NA	TRBJ1-5	TGTGCCAGCAGGGCAGGGGACCATTACAATCAGCCCCAGCATTTT	CASRAGDHYNQPQHF
TRBV11-2	NA	NA	TRBJ1-2	TGTGCCAGCAGCTTAGATAACAGGCCCTCTGGAGGCTACACCTTC	CASSLDNRPSGGYTF
TRBV2	NA	NA	TRBJ1-1	TGTGCCAGCAGTGAATTGGCGCGCAGGGACACTGAAGCTTTCTTT	CASSELARRDTEAFF
TRBV5-1	TRBD2	NA	TRBJ2-3	TGCGCCAGCCGTCGGCTAGCGGGAGCCCCAGATACGCAGTATTTT	CASRRLAGAPDTQYF